This is a list of T cell receptor beta chains from one sample in a study of blood T cell repertoires in COVID-19. Assay: immunoSEQ multiplex PCR; the TCRdb copy retains only in-frame clones and omits some. The table has 350,000 to 550,000 clones, around nine tenths seen once. The specimen sequenced was peripheral blood. Receptor source: a woman between 25 and 40 years old with acute or convalescent COVID-19. Each CDR3 is given with its conserved first and last residue. The D gene is left open where the match is weak. Not all rows give a size; the values are once, few, many and, for expanded clones, a class.

j_call: TRBJ1-1
d_call: -
v_call: TRBV9
clone_size: -
cdr3_aa: CASSVLQDNTEAFF
cdr3_nt: TGTGCCAGCAGCGTACTCCAGGATAACACTGAAGCTTTCTTT

j_call: TRBJ2-2
d_call: -
v_call: TRBV27
clone_size: -
cdr3_aa: CASSLWGETGELFF
cdr3_nt: TGTGCCAGCAGTTTATGGGGAGAGACCGGGGAGCTGTTTTTT

j_call: TRBJ2-7
d_call: TRBD1
v_call: TRBV6-5
clone_size: -
cdr3_aa: CASSPTRGPSYEQYF
cdr3_nt: TGTGCCAGCAGTCCCACCAGGGGGCCCTCCTACGAGCAGTACTTC

j_call: TRBJ1-3
d_call: -
v_call: TRBV23-1
clone_size: -
cdr3_aa: CASSHPGVTEDGNTIYF
cdr3_nt: TGCGCCAGCAGTCATCCAGGGGTGACAGAAGACGGAAACACCATATATTTT

j_call: TRBJ1-5
d_call: TRBD1
v_call: TRBV6-5
clone_size: -
cdr3_aa: CASSPQDRGGQPQHF
cdr3_nt: TGTGCCAGCAGTCCCCAGGACAGGGGCGGGCAGCCCCAGCATTTT

j_call: TRBJ1-1
d_call: TRBD1
v_call: TRBV3-1/TRBV3-2
clone_size: -
cdr3_aa: CASSPNRGAAFF
cdr3_nt: TGTGCCAGCAGCCCGAACAGGGGGGCAGCTTTCTTT

j_call: TRBJ2-7
d_call: -
v_call: TRBV10-3
clone_size: -
cdr3_aa: CAISDFGTQYEQYF
cdr3_nt: TGTGCCATCAGTGACTTTGGGACACAATACGAGCAGTACTTC

j_call: TRBJ1-5
d_call: -
v_call: TRBV4-1
clone_size: -
cdr3_aa: CASSQDHQQATNQPQHF
cdr3_nt: TGCGCCAGCAGCCAAGATCATCAGCAGGCGACCAATCAGCCCCAGCATTTT

j_call: TRBJ2-3
d_call: TRBD2
v_call: TRBV28
clone_size: -
cdr3_aa: CASSLLALAGALTDTQYF
cdr3_nt: TGTGCCAGCAGTTTATTGGCCCTAGCGGGGGCCCTCACAGATACGCAGTATTTT

j_call: TRBJ2-2
d_call: TRBD1
v_call: TRBV6-5
clone_size: -
cdr3_aa: CASSPQDRGAGELFF
cdr3_nt: TGTGCCAGCAGCCCACAGGACAGGGGAGCCGGGGAGCTGTTTTTT

j_call: TRBJ2-1
d_call: -
v_call: TRBV27
clone_size: -
cdr3_aa: CASSFRQFLNEQFF
cdr3_nt: TGTGCCAGCAGTTTCAGACAGTTTTTAAATGAGCAGTTCTTC

j_call: TRBJ1-4
d_call: -
v_call: TRBV4-1
clone_size: -
cdr3_aa: CASSQFPTQGNEKLFF
cdr3_nt: TGCGCCAGCAGCCAATTTCCGACCCAGGGGAATGAAAAACTGTTTTTT

j_call: TRBJ2-1
d_call: -
v_call: TRBV20-1
clone_size: -
cdr3_aa: CSASSSGKDNEQFF
cdr3_nt: TGCAGTGCTAGTAGTTCAGGAAAGGACAATGAGCAGTTCTTC

j_call: TRBJ2-7
d_call: -
v_call: TRBV2
clone_size: -
cdr3_aa: CASSESANVAYEQYF
cdr3_nt: TGTGCCAGCAGTGAAAGCGCGAACGTCGCCTACGAGCAGTACTTC

j_call: TRBJ2-6
d_call: -
v_call: TRBV15
clone_size: -
cdr3_aa: CATSRDQGGSGANVLTF
cdr3_nt: TGTGCCACCAGCAGAGACCAAGGGGGCTCTGGGGCCAACGTCCTGACTTTC

j_call: TRBJ1-1
d_call: -
v_call: TRBV5-1
clone_size: few
cdr3_aa: CASSLAASGMNTEAFF
cdr3_nt: TGCGCCAGCAGCTTGGCCGCCAGCGGAATGAACACTGAAGCTTTCTTT

j_call: TRBJ2-1
d_call: TRBD1
v_call: TRBV7-3
clone_size: -
cdr3_aa: CASSLGTANNEQFF
cdr3_nt: TGTGCCAGCAGCTTGGGGACAGCGAACAATGAGCAGTTCTTC

j_call: TRBJ1-2
d_call: -
v_call: TRBV10-1
clone_size: -
cdr3_aa: CASIGAAGRQGRRPAGYTF
cdr3_nt: TGCGCCAGCATCGGGGCGGCGGGTCGGCAGGGGCGGAGGCCAGCTGGCTACACCTTC

j_call: TRBJ2-7
d_call: -
v_call: TRBV10-2
clone_size: -
cdr3_aa: CASSPDFYEQYF
cdr3_nt: TGCGCCAGCAGCCCCGACTTCTACGAGCAGTACTTC

j_call: TRBJ1-1
d_call: -
v_call: TRBV6-5
clone_size: -
cdr3_aa: CASSYSKNGRAEAFF
cdr3_nt: TGTGCCAGCAGTTACTCGAAGAACGGCCGGGCTGAAGCTTTCTTT

j_call: TRBJ1-1
d_call: -
v_call: TRBV19
clone_size: -
cdr3_aa: CASSIGVFEAFF
cdr3_nt: TGTGCCAGTAGTATCGGAGTGTTTGAAGCTTTCTTT

j_call: TRBJ1-1
d_call: -
v_call: TRBV6-1
clone_size: -
cdr3_aa: CASSEDRNTEAFF
cdr3_nt: TGTGCCAGCAGTGAGGACAGAAACACTGAAGCTTTCTTT

j_call: TRBJ1-1
d_call: -
v_call: TRBV2
clone_size: -
cdr3_aa: CASIREVNTEAFF
cdr3_nt: TGTGCCAGCATTCGGGAGGTAAACACTGAAGCTTTCTTT

j_call: TRBJ1-2
d_call: -
v_call: TRBV18
clone_size: -
cdr3_aa: CASSLVAGDHGYTF
cdr3_nt: TGTGCCAGCTCACTGGTCGCAGGGGACCATGGCTACACCTTC

j_call: TRBJ1-1
d_call: TRBD1
v_call: TRBV14
clone_size: -
cdr3_aa: CASSTRRDRNTEAFF
cdr3_nt: TGTGCCAGCAGCACGCGCCGGGACAGGAACACTGAAGCTTTCTTT

j_call: TRBJ2-1
d_call: -
v_call: TRBV19
clone_size: -
cdr3_aa: CASSIEAQYYEQFF
cdr3_nt: TGTGCCAGTAGTATAGAGGCCCAATATTATGAGCAGTTCTTC

j_call: TRBJ2-7
d_call: TRBD1
v_call: TRBV28
clone_size: -
cdr3_aa: CASSRGGQGAREQYF
cdr3_nt: TGTGCCAGCAGTAGAGGGGGACAGGGGGCTAGGGAGCAGTACTTC

j_call: TRBJ1-5
d_call: TRBD1
v_call: TRBV19
clone_size: -
cdr3_aa: CATRDRHSNQPQHF
cdr3_nt: TGTGCCACCCGGGACAGGCATAGCAATCAGCCCCAGCATTTT

j_call: TRBJ2-7
d_call: TRBD1
v_call: TRBV30
clone_size: -
cdr3_aa: CALDGDSSYEQYF
cdr3_nt: TGTGCCTTAGACGGGGACAGTTCCTACGAGCAGTACTTC

j_call: TRBJ1-2
d_call: -
v_call: TRBV24-1
clone_size: -
cdr3_aa: CATSDLRPGAGYTF
cdr3_nt: TGTGCCACCAGTGATTTGCGTCCAGGGGCCGGCTACACCTTC

j_call: TRBJ1-2
d_call: TRBD1
v_call: TRBV11-2
clone_size: -
cdr3_aa: CASSPTGVLTNYGYTF
cdr3_nt: TGTGCCAGCAGCCCGACAGGGGTGTTAACTAACTATGGCTACACCTTC

j_call: TRBJ1-1
d_call: -
v_call: TRBV7-2
clone_size: -
cdr3_aa: CASSFSDIYTEAFF
cdr3_nt: TGTGCCAGCAGCTTTTCGGACATTTACACTGAAGCTTTCTTT

j_call: TRBJ1-5
d_call: -
v_call: TRBV11-3
clone_size: -
cdr3_aa: CASSLWQGGQSAQHF
cdr3_nt: TGTGCCAGCAGCTTATGGCAGGGTGGACAATCAGCCCAGCATTTT

j_call: TRBJ2-1
d_call: -
v_call: TRBV5-1
clone_size: -
cdr3_aa: CASSEVGVLRSKEQFF
cdr3_nt: TGCGCCAGCAGTGAGGTAGGGGTCCTTAGGAGTAAGGAGCAGTTCTTC

j_call: TRBJ2-4
d_call: TRBD1
v_call: TRBV28
clone_size: -
cdr3_aa: CASNQQGWAKNIQYF
cdr3_nt: TGTGCCAGCAACCAACAGGGGTGGGCCAAAAACATTCAGTACTTC

j_call: TRBJ2-4
d_call: -
v_call: TRBV11-2
clone_size: -
cdr3_aa: CASSFFWTEDIQYF
cdr3_nt: TGTGCCAGCAGCTTTTTCTGGACGGAGGACATTCAGTACTTC

j_call: TRBJ1-5
d_call: -
v_call: TRBV18
clone_size: once
cdr3_aa: CASSRDGGDQPQHF
cdr3_nt: TGTGCCAGCTCACGGGACGGAGGGGATCAGCCCCAGCATTTT

j_call: TRBJ1-5
d_call: -
v_call: TRBV19
clone_size: -
cdr3_aa: CASSSRRTGPSHQSNQPQHF
cdr3_nt: TGTGCCAGTAGCAGCCGACGTACAGGGCCCTCTCACCAGAGCAATCAGCCCCAGCATTTT

j_call: TRBJ2-3
d_call: -
v_call: TRBV28
clone_size: once
cdr3_aa: CASSFGLSTDTQYF
cdr3_nt: TGTGCCAGCAGTTTTGGGCTTAGCACAGATACGCAGTATTTT

j_call: TRBJ2-3
d_call: TRBD2
v_call: TRBV6-5
clone_size: -
cdr3_aa: CASSLAGASDTQYF
cdr3_nt: TGTGCCAGCAGTCTAGCGGGGGCATCAGATACGCAGTATTTT

j_call: TRBJ1-1
d_call: -
v_call: TRBV30
clone_size: -
cdr3_aa: CAWSVAAGASPEAFF
cdr3_nt: TGTGCCTGGAGTGTAGCTGCGGGGGCTAGCCCTGAAGCTTTCTTT

j_call: TRBJ1-1
d_call: -
v_call: TRBV12-3/TRBV12-4
clone_size: -
cdr3_aa: CASSFGRPEAFF
cdr3_nt: TGTGCCAGCAGTTTTGGGAGGCCTGAAGCTTTCTTT

j_call: TRBJ1-1
d_call: -
v_call: TRBV27
clone_size: once
cdr3_aa: CASSLDRGGTEAFF
cdr3_nt: TGTGCCAGCAGTTTAGACCGGGGGGGCACTGAAGCTTTCTTT

j_call: TRBJ2-1
d_call: -
v_call: TRBV4-1
clone_size: -
cdr3_aa: CASSRRGLKGNEQFF
cdr3_nt: TGCGCCAGCAGCCGCCGGGGACTTAAAGGGAATGAGCAGTTCTTC

j_call: TRBJ1-4
d_call: -
v_call: TRBV10-2
clone_size: -
cdr3_aa: CASSEVRTGSLEDEKLFF
cdr3_nt: TGCGCCAGCAGTGAGGTTCGCACAGGAAGTCTGGAAGATGAAAAACTGTTTTTT

j_call: TRBJ1-5
d_call: -
v_call: TRBV15
clone_size: -
cdr3_aa: CATSSASDGSNQPQHF
cdr3_nt: TGTGCCACCAGCAGTGCCTCAGACGGGAGCAATCAGCCCCAGCATTTT

j_call: TRBJ2-1
d_call: TRBD1
v_call: TRBV9
clone_size: -
cdr3_aa: CASSTKTGPRYNEQFF
cdr3_nt: TGTGCCAGCAGCACCAAGACAGGGCCGCGTTACAATGAGCAGTTCTTC

j_call: TRBJ1-5
d_call: TRBD1
v_call: TRBV9
clone_size: -
cdr3_aa: CASSATGGANQPQHF
cdr3_nt: TGTGCCAGCAGCGCAACAGGGGGCGCCAATCAGCCCCAGCATTTT

j_call: TRBJ2-1
d_call: -
v_call: TRBV28
clone_size: -
cdr3_aa: CASSFARGAGRNEQFF
cdr3_nt: TGTGCCAGCAGTTTTGCCAGAGGGGCAGGGAGGAATGAGCAGTTCTTC

j_call: TRBJ1-2
d_call: -
v_call: TRBV10-3
clone_size: -
cdr3_aa: CAISVVSGGYGYTF
cdr3_nt: TGTGCCATCAGTGTGGTGTCGGGGGGGTATGGCTACACCTTC

j_call: TRBJ2-1
d_call: TRBD2
v_call: TRBV18
clone_size: once
cdr3_aa: CASSPFSGEGNEQFF
cdr3_nt: TGTGCCAGCTCACCGTTCAGCGGGGAGGGCAATGAGCAGTTCTTC

j_call: TRBJ1-2
d_call: TRBD1
v_call: TRBV5-4
clone_size: -
cdr3_aa: CASSPFQDRGSYGYTF
cdr3_nt: TGTGCCAGCAGCCCTTTTCAGGACAGGGGTTCCTATGGCTACACCTTC

j_call: TRBJ2-7
d_call: -
v_call: TRBV7-3
clone_size: -
cdr3_aa: CASSLKPGSYEQYF
cdr3_nt: TGTGCCAGCAGCTTAAAGCCTGGGAGCTACGAGCAGTACTTC

j_call: TRBJ2-7
d_call: TRBD2
v_call: TRBV5-1
clone_size: -
cdr3_aa: CASSPTSGGTSSYEQYF
cdr3_nt: TGCGCCAGCAGCCCTACTAGCGGGGGGACGAGCTCCTACGAGCAGTACTTC

j_call: TRBJ2-7
d_call: TRBD2
v_call: TRBV5-8
clone_size: -
cdr3_aa: CASTLPLGGYYEQYF
cdr3_nt: TGTGCCAGCACCCTCCCCTTGGGGGGGTACTACGAGCAGTACTTC

j_call: TRBJ1-2
d_call: TRBD1
v_call: TRBV18
clone_size: once
cdr3_aa: CASSGTGNDGYTF
cdr3_nt: TGTGCCAGCTCAGGGACAGGGAATGATGGCTACACCTTC

j_call: TRBJ1-2
d_call: -
v_call: TRBV2
clone_size: -
cdr3_aa: CASYRVGSWGYTF
cdr3_nt: TGTGCCAGTTACAGGGTGGGAAGTTGGGGCTACACCTTC